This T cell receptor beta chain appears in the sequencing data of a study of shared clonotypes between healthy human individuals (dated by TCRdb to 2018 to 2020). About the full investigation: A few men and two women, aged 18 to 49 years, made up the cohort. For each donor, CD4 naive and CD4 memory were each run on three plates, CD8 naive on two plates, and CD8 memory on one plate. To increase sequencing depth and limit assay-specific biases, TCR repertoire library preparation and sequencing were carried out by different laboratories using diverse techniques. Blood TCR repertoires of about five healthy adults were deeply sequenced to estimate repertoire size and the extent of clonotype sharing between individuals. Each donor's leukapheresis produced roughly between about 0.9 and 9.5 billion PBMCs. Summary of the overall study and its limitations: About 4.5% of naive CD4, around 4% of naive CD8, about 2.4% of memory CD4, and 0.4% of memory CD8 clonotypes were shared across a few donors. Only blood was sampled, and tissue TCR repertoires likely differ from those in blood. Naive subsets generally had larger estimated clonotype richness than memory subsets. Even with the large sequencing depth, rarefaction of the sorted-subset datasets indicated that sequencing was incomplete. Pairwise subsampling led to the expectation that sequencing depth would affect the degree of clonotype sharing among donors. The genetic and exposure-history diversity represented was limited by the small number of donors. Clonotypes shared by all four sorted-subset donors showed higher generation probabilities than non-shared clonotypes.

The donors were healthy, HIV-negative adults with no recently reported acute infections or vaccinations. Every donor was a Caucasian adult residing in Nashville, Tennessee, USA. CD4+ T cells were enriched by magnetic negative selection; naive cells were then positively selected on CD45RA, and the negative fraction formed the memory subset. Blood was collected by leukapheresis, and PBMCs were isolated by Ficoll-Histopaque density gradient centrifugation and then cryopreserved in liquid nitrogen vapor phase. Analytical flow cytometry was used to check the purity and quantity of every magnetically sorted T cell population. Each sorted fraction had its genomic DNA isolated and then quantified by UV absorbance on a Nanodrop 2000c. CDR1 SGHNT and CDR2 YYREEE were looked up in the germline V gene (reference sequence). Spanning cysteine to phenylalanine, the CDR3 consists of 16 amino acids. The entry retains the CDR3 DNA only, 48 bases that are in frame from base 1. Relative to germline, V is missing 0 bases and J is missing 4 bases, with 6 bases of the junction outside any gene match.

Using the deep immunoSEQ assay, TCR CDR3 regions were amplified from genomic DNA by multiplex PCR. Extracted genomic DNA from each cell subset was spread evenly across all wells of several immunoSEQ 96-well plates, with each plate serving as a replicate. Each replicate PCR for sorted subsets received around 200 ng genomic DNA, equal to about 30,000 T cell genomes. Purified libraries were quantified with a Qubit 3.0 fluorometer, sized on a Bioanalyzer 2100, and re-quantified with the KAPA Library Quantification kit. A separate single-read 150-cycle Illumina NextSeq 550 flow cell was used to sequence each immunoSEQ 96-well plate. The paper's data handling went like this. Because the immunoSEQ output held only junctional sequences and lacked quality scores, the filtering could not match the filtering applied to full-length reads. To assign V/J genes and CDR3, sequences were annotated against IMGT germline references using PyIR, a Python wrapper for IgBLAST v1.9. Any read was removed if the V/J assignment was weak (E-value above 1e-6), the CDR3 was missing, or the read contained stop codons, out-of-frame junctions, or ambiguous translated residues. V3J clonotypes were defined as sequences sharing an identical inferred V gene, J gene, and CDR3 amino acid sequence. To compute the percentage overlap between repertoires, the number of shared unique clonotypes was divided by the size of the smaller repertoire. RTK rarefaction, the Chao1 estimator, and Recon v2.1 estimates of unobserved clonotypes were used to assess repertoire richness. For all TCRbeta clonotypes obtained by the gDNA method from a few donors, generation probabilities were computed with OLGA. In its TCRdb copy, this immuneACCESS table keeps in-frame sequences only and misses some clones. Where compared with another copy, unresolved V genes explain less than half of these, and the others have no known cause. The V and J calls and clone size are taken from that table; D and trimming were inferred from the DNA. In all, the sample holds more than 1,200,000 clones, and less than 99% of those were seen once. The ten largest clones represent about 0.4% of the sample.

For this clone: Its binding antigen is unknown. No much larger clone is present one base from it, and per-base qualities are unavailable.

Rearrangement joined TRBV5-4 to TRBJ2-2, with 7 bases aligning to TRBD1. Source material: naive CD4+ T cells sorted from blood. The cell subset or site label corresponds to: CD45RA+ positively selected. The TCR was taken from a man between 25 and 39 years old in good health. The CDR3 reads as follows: CASSLERQGGTGELFF. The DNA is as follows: TGTGCCAGCAGCTTGGAACGACAGGGCGGCACCGGGGAGCTGTTTTTT.